This T cell receptor beta chain was documented in a study of T cells expressing NK-cell markers. Findings and limits, study-wide: Evidence did not settle whether expanded NKG2C+ T cell clones targeted HCMV.

Points on this clonotype: Antigen: not known.

A 5'RACE template switching approach incorporating UMIs was used to make TCR beta cDNA. TCRdb processed the 5' RACE reads again and assigns one entry to each CDR3 protein, with no DNA. This listing includes 350,000 to 400,000 distinct CDR3 sequences. This receptor was obtained from a woman in her forties or fifties in good health. Sample: blood T cells: a sorted CD56 or NKG2C T cell subset, CD4+ or CD8+ T cells, or bulk PBMC T cells (not recorded which).

CDR3 protein: CASSQEGSSANEQFF. This chain connects TRBV4-1 to TRBJ2-1. Germline assignment: CDR1 MGHRA and CDR2 YSYEKL. The CDR3 sequence is 15 residues long.